The entry that follows covers one T cell receptor beta chain sequence. This clonotype turned up a few times. This receptor's antigen is unknown. Qualities for individual bases were not recorded, and no much larger clone is one base off. The library was generated by 5' RACE. TCRdb shows the sequencer as Illumina HiSeq 2000. A universal primer binding site was introduced by template switching, and a unique molecular identifier was present in the final cDNA, enabling accurate counting of TCR cDNA molecules. First-strand cDNA for TCR alpha and beta chains was synthesized from specific primers in the conserved constant-segment region. To control for contamination, every cDNA library was double barcoded, receiving both a SMART-Mk sample barcode and Illumina barcodes. TruSeq adapter sequences along with Illumina sample barcodes were introduced in two successive PCR steps. The TCR alpha and beta cDNA libraries were sequenced on the Illumina HiSeq platform using custom primers. From the authors' description of their analysis: MiGEC processed the raw reads to extract unique molecular identifiers, while MiXCR was used to determine the CDR3 positions. For each individual, recombination models were inferred using an EM algorithm with the repgenHMM and IGoR tools. Shared clonotypes were analyzed with the tcR package in R, and sharing was normalized by the product of cloneset sizes. To study raw recombination free of thymic and clonal selection effects, out-of-frame nonproductive sequences were analyzed. TCRdb's own reprocessing of the public reads used fastp at Q25 and MiXCR and kept productive beta chains. CDR3 protein sequences are deduplicated, and each keeps its most common genes and DNA. TCRdb assigned the V and J calls; the authors' analysis was not used. This sample has about 220,000 distinct CDR3 sequences in its table, and around 8.1% of those were observed once. Together, the top ten hold roughly 2% of the sample.

All donors were healthy Caucasians. Three pairs of female monozygotic twins, all aged about 18 to 30 years, made up the twin cohort. Using Miltenyi CD45RO+ enrichment and human naive T-cell isolation kits, memory (CD45RO+) and naive T cells were isolated from PBMC. The germline V gene gives CDR1 as SGHTA and CDR2 as FQGNSA. Including cysteine and phenylalanine, the CDR3 has 15 amino acids. Only the CDR3 part of the read is kept: 45 bases, read in frame from the first base. V gives up 5 bases and J gives up 8 bases, and the segment between their germline ends measures 21 bases. These data are taken from a study of identical twins (dated by TCRdb to the mid-2010s). With respect to the entire study: To test whether fetal clonotypes persist, this study deep-sequenced TCR alpha and beta repertoires from monozygotic twins, from unrelated adults of various ages, and from cord blood. Replicate twin experiments were performed at different times using different library preparation protocols to rule out contamination.

Study-wide findings and limitations: Compared with coincidental sharing between unrelated individuals, out-of-frame TCR alpha sequences shared between twins showed an excess of sequences with low generation probability. Because the same donors could not be followed over many years, conclusions were based on cross-sectional statistical analysis. Out-of-frame TCR alpha sharing in monozygotic twins was systematically underestimated by recombination models, whereas sharing between unrelated individuals was in agreement with the recombination models. Zero-insertion analyses could be partly confounded by invariant T cells such as MAIT and iNKT, although diverse VJ usage argued against such confounding for most clonotypes. Excess twin sharing in beta out-of-frame sequences was weaker because fewer shared sequences lowered the signal-to-noise ratio. Fewer insertions were carried by abundant cord blood beta clonotypes; a weaker similar trend was observed in young adult naive repertoires, while no such trend was observed in memory repertoires.

This same sample was also part of a study on yellow fever vaccine responses in identical twins. The second study reports: According to the authors, the vaccine-induced T cell response in identical twins seemed to be partly convergent and partly specific to each individual. The study precisely tracked vaccine-responding T cell clones in identical twins.

The V and J genes are TRBV7-2 and TRBJ1-2; TRBD1 is a weak D gene call, 6 bases matching. The source material was memory (CD45RO+) T cells sorted from blood. The cell subset or site label of this sample denotes: CD45RO+ enriched T cells. The source is a woman aged 18-29 years in good health. The sequenced DNA: TGTGCCAGCAGCCCTGAAATTGGGGGGCGGCGAGGCTACACCTTC. Its protein product is CASSPEIGGRRGYTF.